Following are 30 T cell receptor beta chains from one sample sequenced in a study of radiation and T cells in renal cell carcinoma. Profiled with immunoSEQ multiplex PCR; TCRdb holds only in-frame clones, not every one. The table includes 140,000 or so clones, 80% to 90% detected once. Indicated time point: blood 4 weeks post-SBRT, at nephrectomy. The treatment denotes: 15 Gy SBRT to primary tumor, nephrectomy 4 weeks later. The sequenced sample was blood, obtained from a patient whose treatment included radiotherapy and nephrectomy. Every receptor here comes from a woman between 45 and 60 years old with renal cell carcinoma.

The count of this clone is one. This chain connects TRBV28 to TRBJ2-5; TRBD1 aligns across 7 bases. Germline lookup yields CDR1 MDHEN and CDR2 SYDVKM. CDR3 length: 15 amino acids. J gave up 4 bases and V 5 bases, and 10 bases lay outside the gene matches. Here the CDR3 reads CASSPNRGQTETQYF. The CDR3 DNA sequence: TGTGCCAGCAGTCCAAACCGGGGACAGACAGAGACCCAGTACTTC.

The gene calls are TRBV9 and TRBJ1-1; D unresolved. V dropped 3 bases and J dropped 1 base, with 13 bases sitting between them. Germline assignment: CDR1 SGDLS and CDR2 YYNGEE. The CDR3 length is 15 residues. CDR3 sequence reads: CASSGVAPGNTEAFF. The CDR3 DNA sequence: TGTGCCAGCAGCGGAGTGGCCCCCGGGAACACTGAAGCTTTCTTT.

The gene calls are TRBV28 and TRBJ1-5, with D hard to call. Trimming stripped 9 bases from V and 0 bases from J, with 18 bases between. Germline-derived CDR1 and CDR2 are MDHEN and SYDVKM. The CDR3 extends over 16 amino acids. The CDR3 DNA reads as TGTGCCAGTACACCCTATCGGACCTCTAGCAATCAGCCCCAGCATTTT. This translates into CASTPYRTSSNQPQHF.

The chain is built from TRBV4-2 and TRBJ2-7; unclear D gene. CDR3 length: 11 residues. Deletions cut 0 bases from V and 7 bases from J, with 4 bases between. CDR1 and CDR2 from the germline V gene are LGHNA and YNFKEQ. DNA of the CDR3: TGTGCCAGCAGCCAAGAGGGGGAGCAGTACTTC. Its protein is CASSQEGEQYF.

The chain employs TRBV5-4 and TRBJ2-7; D possibly matches TRBD1 or TRBD2 (6 bases each). Germline lookup yields CDR1 SGHNT and CDR2 YYREEE (reference sequence). The CDR3 is 15 amino acids. Between the trimmed V and J ends, which lost 0 bases and 0 bases, there was a span of 10 bases. DNA of the CDR3: TGTGCCAGCAGCTTGGCGGGGGCTATCTCCTACGAGCAGTACTTC. It encodes CASSLAGAISYEQYF.

V usage is TRBV6-5 and J usage is TRBJ1-1; no firm D call. The CDR3 runs 12 residues. Germline CDR1 reads MNHEY; CDR2 reads SVGAGI. The ends were cut back, 6 bases at V and 1 base at J, with 6 bases in the middle. This chain's CDR3 is CASSRGNTEAFF. The CDR3 DNA reads TGTGCCAGCAGCCGGGGGAACACTGAAGCTTTCTTT.

The CDR3 region has the DNA TGCAGGGGAAGACAGAACACTGAAGCTTTCTTT. It yields the protein CRGRQNTEAFF. The chain carries TRBV20-1 and TRBJ1-1; no clear D gene. Per germline, CDR1 DFQATT and CDR2 SNEGSKA (reference sequence). The CDR3 covers 11 residues.

This chain connects TRBV4-3 to TRBJ2-1, with 8 bases matching TRBD2. V gave up 0 bases and J gave up 8 bases; unmatched junction bases: 9. Germline lookup yields CDR1 LGHNA and CDR2 YSLEER. The CDR3 length is 16 residues. The CDR3 here is CASSQDNNPGRDEQFF. CDR3 nucleotide sequence: TGCGCCAGCAGCCAAGATAACAACCCCGGGAGGGATGAGCAGTTCTTC.

CDR3 sequence (DNA): TGCGCCAGCAGTGAGAGTCCCTACTACGAGCAGTACTTC. This encodes CASSESPYYEQYF. The J gene is TRBJ2-7, the V gene TRBV10-2; D is unresolved. This CDR3 has 13 residues. Germline CDR1 is WSHSY and CDR2 is SAAADI. Trimming stripped 2 bases from V and 3 bases from J, with 8 bases between.

The chain couples TRBV27 to TRBJ1-1, with D unresolved. CDR1 MNHEY and CDR2 SMNVEV come from the germline V gene (reference sequence). V dropped 2 bases and J dropped 4 bases, with 11 bases sitting between them. This CDR3 contains 14 residues. The CDR3 protein is CASSLAPFGTEAFF. DNA of the CDR3: TGTGCCAGCAGTTTAGCACCGTTCGGCACTGAAGCTTTCTTT.

The genes are TRBV5-1 and TRBJ1-6; the D gene is possibly TRBD1 (5 bases). This CDR3 comprises 16 residues. Germline V CDR1 and CDR2: SGHRS, YFSETQ. V shed 1 base and J shed 6 bases, with 14 bases lying between them. This CDR3 reads CASSLSGAGVNSPLHF. The CDR3 coding sequence is TGCGCCAGCAGCTTGAGTGGTGCGGGGGTTAATTCACCCCTCCACTTT.

This chain links TRBV7-6 with TRBJ2-2; TRBD1 matches at 7 bases. V was clipped by 3 bases and J by 6 bases; unmatched bases: 7. The germline V gene has CDR1 SGHVS and CDR2 FNYEAQ. The CDR3 runs to 15 residues. The CDR3 sequence: CASSLGQSGAGELFF. The CDR3 nucleotides are TGTGCCAGCAGCTTGGGACAGTCTGGGGCCGGGGAGCTGTTTTTT.

The chain links TRBV4-3 to TRBJ2-5; possibly TRBD2 for D (6 bases). CDR1 LGHNA and CDR2 YSLEER come from the germline V gene. The CDR3 totals 15 residues. V was shortened by 0 bases and J by 7 bases, with 15 bases between the two germline ends. Here the CDR3 reads CASSQDSGREATQYF. DNA of the CDR3: TGCGCCAGCAGCCAAGATAGCGGCAGGGAGGCGACCCAGTACTTC.

This chain links TRBV27 with TRBJ2-3; D is undetermined. V lost 6 bases, J lost 3 bases, and 7 bases lay in between. The CDR3 length is 12 residues. Germline V gene sequence: CDR1 MNHEY, CDR2 SMNVEV (reference sequence). CDR3 sequence reads: CASSSATDTQYF. The CDR3 DNA is TGTGCCAGCAGCTCGGCAACAGATACGCAGTATTTT.

This chain connects TRBV18 to TRBJ2-1; TRBD1 matches 7 bases. From germline, CDR1 is KGHSH and CDR2 LQKENI. After removal of 3 bases from V and 5 bases from J, the junction contained 7 bases not matched to a gene. The CDR3 extends over 15 amino acids. CDR3 amino acids: CASSPGTVPNNEQFF. The CDR3 nucleotides read TGTGCCAGCTCACCGGGGACAGTCCCAAACAATGAGCAGTTCTTC.

The chain recombines TRBV10-3 with TRBJ2-1; D gene unclear. V dropped 5 bases and J dropped 0 bases, with 8 bases sitting between them. The germline gives CDR1 ENHRY, CDR2 SYGVKD. The CDR3 extends over 14 amino acids. The CDR3 sequence: CAISSVSSYNEQFF. The CDR3 coding sequence is TGTGCCATCAGTTCAGTTAGCTCCTACAATGAGCAGTTCTTC.

The gene calls are TRBV10-1 and TRBJ2-5; D is uncertain. CDR3 length: 13 residues. V lost 2 bases and J lost 5, with 9 bases in between. CDR1 and CDR2 (germline): WNHNN, SYGVQD (reference sequence). This CDR3 reads CASSERVGETQYF. DNA of the CDR3: TGCGCCAGCAGTGAGAGGGTAGGGGAGACCCAGTACTTC.

The chain couples TRBV5-6 to TRBJ1-2; maybe TRBD1 (6 bases). The CDR3 consists of 14 residues. Germline CDR1 reads SGHDT; CDR2 reads YYEEEE. V was clipped by 4 bases and J by 3 bases, with 13 bases between them. CDR3 in DNA: TGTGCCAGCAGCGGGGGCGGGGTCGACTATGGCTACACCTTC. Translated: CASSGGGVDYGYTF.

This clone was found a few times. The chain employs TRBV9 and TRBJ1-1; perhaps TRBD1 as D (5 bases). The CDR3 runs to 12 residues. Trimming shortened V by 0 bases and J by 7 bases, and 7 bases separated the two germline ends. Germline loops: CDR1 SGDLS, CDR2 YYNGEE. In DNA form, the CDR3 reads TGTGCCAGCAGCGTAGCGAGGGGTGAAGCTTTCTTT. It specifies CASSVARGEAFF.

CDR3 loop: CAISEGVYNEQFF. The CDR3, as DNA: TGTGCCATCAGTGAAGGGGTATACAATGAGCAGTTCTTC. This sequence joins TRBV10-3 and TRBJ2-1; D is possibly TRBD1 (5 bases). The CDR3 is 13 amino acids. Germline V gives CDR1 ENHRY, CDR2 SYGVKD. Trimming stripped 3 bases from V and 4 bases from J, with 7 bases between.

The chain carries TRBV27 and TRBJ2-1; 10 bases line up with TRBD2. CDR3 length equals 15 residues. CDR1 is MNHEY and CDR2 is SMNVEV in the germline V gene (reference sequence). Trimming at V came to 10 bases and at J to 2 bases, leaving 8 bases not matched to a gene. The CDR3 DNA is TGTGCCACCGATAAAGCGGGGGGGCCCTACAATGAGCAGTTCTTC. This codes for CATDKAGGPYNEQFF.

This clone appeared once. The V and J genes are TRBV27 and TRBJ1-1; 9 bases align to TRBD1. After removal of 6 bases from V and 6 bases from J, the junction contained 5 bases not matched to a gene. Germline CDR1 MNHEY, CDR2 SMNVEV (reference sequence). This CDR3 has 13 amino acids. The CDR3 sequence is CASRLTGGSEAFF. Here the CDR3 DNA reads TGTGCCAGCAGACTCACAGGGGGCTCTGAAGCTTTCTTT.

This sequence joins TRBV19 and TRBJ2-3; D uncertain. Germline CDR1 reads LNHDA; CDR2 reads SQIVND (reference sequence). V lost 5 bases to trimming and J lost 5 bases, with 8 bases between them. CDR3 size: 12 residues. The CDR3 region has the DNA TGTGCCAGTAGTGTAGTCGAAGATACGCAGTATTTT. Residues: CASSVVEDTQYF.

The gene calls are TRBV13 and TRBJ2-2, with 7 nucleotides matching TRBD1. CDR3 length: 15 amino acids. V lost 5 bases, J lost 0 bases, and 3 bases stayed unmatched. The germline V gene encodes CDR1 PRHDT and CDR2 FYEKMQ (reference sequence). CDR3 nucleotides: TGTGCCAGCAGCCAAGACAGGGCGAACACCGGGGAGCTGTTTTTT. Its protein is CASSQDRANTGELFF. Looking up the rest from reference TRBV13 and TRBJ2-2 gives the full variable domain: AAGVIQSPRHLIKEKRETATLKCYPIPRHDTVYWYQQGPGQDPQFLISFYEKMQSDKGSIPDRFSAQQFSDYHSELNMSSLELGDSALYFCASSQDRANTGELFFGEGSRLTVL.

This clone was detected only once. The genes are TRBV28 and TRBJ1-1, with TRBD1 identical over 8 bases. Germline CDR1 is MDHEN and CDR2 is SYDVKM. This CDR3 contains 13 residues. V dropped 8 bases and J dropped 5; count of bases not matched to a gene: 7. DNA for the CDR3: TGTGCCAGCTCTGACAGGGGATCGACTGAAGCTTTCTTT. It is translated as CASSDRGSTEAFF.

For this clone: Other nucleotide sequences in the sample specify the same CDR3. CDR3 amino acids: CASSLGQAKNIQYF. The CDR3, as DNA: TGTGCCAGCAGTTTGGGACAGGCAAAAAACATTCAGTACTTC. This chain uses TRBV28 with TRBJ2-4; 8 bases match TRBD1. From germline, CDR1 is MDHEN and CDR2 SYDVKM. J gave up 4 bases and V 3 bases, and 2 bases lay outside the gene matches. The CDR3 has 14 residues. Full variable domain (rest looked up from reference TRBV28 and TRBJ2-4): DVKVTQSSRYLVKRTGEKVFLECVQDMDHENMFWYRQDPGLGLRLIYFSYDVKMKEKGDIPEGYSVSREKKERFSLILESASTNQTSMYLCASSLGQAKNIQYFGAGTRLSVL.

This rearrangement joins TRBV7-6 to TRBJ1-1, with 7 bases aligning to TRBD1. Germline CDR1 reads SGHVS; CDR2 reads FNYEAQ. The CDR3 is 15 residues long. With V trimmed by 7 bases and J by 1 base, 9 bases remained unmatched. As DNA, the CDR3 is TGTGCCAGCACAAACCAACAGGGGTCGAACACTGAAGCTTTCTTT. It translates to CASTNQQGSNTEAFF. Full variable domain (remainder filled in from reference TRBV7-6 and TRBJ1-1): GAGVSQSPRYKVTKRGQDVALRCDPISGHVSLYWYRQALGQGPEFLTYFNYEAQQDKSGLPNDRFSAERPEGSISTLTIQRTEQRDSAMYRCASTNQQGSNTEAFFGQGTRLTVV.

This clone was counted once. The DNA for the CDR3 is TGTGCCAGCAATCTCAGGACCGGGGAGCTGTTTTTT. This codes for CASNLRTGELFF. The V gene is TRBV6-1, the J gene TRBJ2-2; D is undetermined. The germline gives CDR1 MNHNS, CDR2 SASEGT. V was pared by 7 bases and J by 5 bases, with 8 bases between. This CDR3 region has 12 residues.

The chain employs TRBV10-3 and TRBJ2-5; D is undetermined. V shed 6 bases and J shed 2 bases, with 10 bases lying between them. The germline gives CDR1 ENHRY, CDR2 SYGVKD. This CDR3 is built from 13 residues. CDR3: CAISLGAQETQYF. In nucleotides, the CDR3 is TGTGCCATCAGCCTGGGTGCACAAGAGACCCAGTACTTC.

This chain joins TRBV6-5 and TRBJ2-5, with D perhaps assigned TRBD1 or TRBD2 (5 bases each). This CDR3 spans 14 amino acids. V lost 6 bases and J lost 5, with 16 bases in between. The V gene's germline CDR1 is MNHEY and CDR2 SVGAGI. CDR3 protein: CASRHPGPSETQYF. The CDR3 DNA follows: TGTGCCAGCAGGCACCCGGGGCCGAGCGAGACCCAGTACTTC.